What follows are 9 T cell receptor beta chains derived from one specimen sequenced in a study of blood T cell repertoires in COVID-19. Sequenced by immunoSEQ multiplex PCR; TCRdb stores in-frame clones only, minus some. The sample records around 70,000 clones, approximately 80% being singletons. Specimen: peripheral blood. These receptors were collected from a woman of 80 years or more with active or convalescent COVID-19.

This clone was found a few times. CDR3 in DNA: TGCGCCAGCAGCTTGGAAGTACAGGGTGGCAACACCATATATTTT. The encoded protein is CASSLEVQGGNTIYF. This rearrangement joins TRBV5-1 to TRBJ1-3; D possibly corresponds to TRBD1 (6 bases). Germline V gene sequence: CDR1 SGHRS, CDR2 YFSETQ. V was shortened by 0 bases and J by 7 bases, with 14 bases between the two germline ends. CDR3 length equals 15 residues.

The rearrangement uses TRBV2 and TRBJ2-7; the match to TRBD1 covers 10 bases. The trim removed 6 bases at V and 6 bases at J, leaving 11 bases unmatched. Germline CDR1 reads SNHLY; CDR2 reads FYNNEI. The CDR3 is made up of 15 amino acids. CDR3: CASRTSGTGVLEQYF. In nucleotides, the CDR3 is TGTGCCAGCAGGACCTCCGGGACAGGGGTTCTCGAGCAGTACTTC.

This clone has only a few counts. This chain links TRBV7-9 with TRBJ2-1; 7 bases map to TRBD2. The CDR3 totals 16 residues. J lost 8 bases, V lost 4 bases, and 14 bases had no gene match. CDR1 is SEHNR and CDR2 is FQNEAQ in the germline V gene (reference sequence). CDR3 region: CASSSRELVAGDEQFF. The DNA for the CDR3 is TGTGCCAGCAGCTCTCGCGAGCTGGTAGCGGGCGATGAGCAGTTCTTC.

The rearrangement uses TRBV12-3 or TRBV12-4 and TRBJ1-5; no clear D. The V gene lost 3 bases and the J gene lost 5 bases, with 8 bases spanning the gap. This CDR3 comprises 13 residues. The CDR3 loop reads CASSFSRDQPQHF. CDR3 sequence (DNA): TGTGCCAGCAGTTTCTCTCGGGATCAGCCCCAGCATTTT.

The V gene is TRBV19, the J gene TRBJ2-5, with a tentative D call TRBD1 (6 bases). Per germline, CDR1 LNHDA and CDR2 SQIVND (reference sequence). This CDR3 spans 15 amino acids. Trimming removed 3 bases at V and 5 bases at J, with 16 bases between. DNA for the CDR3: TGTGCCAGTAGTATTCTGAGGACAGCCCGGGAGACCCAGTACTTC. This translates into CASSILRTARETQYF.

V gene TRBV2 combines with J gene TRBJ2-5; 7 bases are a match to TRBD1. Trimming removed 7 bases from V and 5 bases from J; junction bases left unmatched: 4. The CDR3 consists of 12 residues. The germline CDR1 and CDR2 sequences are SNHLY and FYNNEI. CDR3 DNA sequence: TGTGCCAGCAAAACAGGGGAGGAGACCCAGTACTTC. This codes for CASKTGEETQYF.

CDR3 sequence reads: CASSPGGLSYEQYF. The CDR3 nucleotides read TGTGCCAGCAGCCCCGGGGGGCTCTCCTACGAGCAGTACTTC. V gene TRBV28 combines with J gene TRBJ2-7, with D tentatively TRBD2 (7 bases). Trimming took 6 bases from V and 0 from J, leaving 12 bases between them. The length of the CDR3 is 14 residues. In germline, CDR1 is MDHEN, CDR2 SYDVKM.

The chain combines TRBV18 with TRBJ2-3; 9 positions agree with TRBD2. Germline V CDR1 and CDR2: KGHSH, LQKENI. The CDR3 is 16 residues long. V was clipped by 0 bases and J by 6 bases; unmatched bases: 7. CDR3 in amino acids: CASSPPSSGGRDTQYF. The CDR3 DNA follows: TGTGCCAGCTCACCACCATCAAGCGGGGGGCGCGATACGCAGTATTTT.

This clone has only a few counts. The genes are TRBV7-2 and TRBJ2-2; D might be TRBD1 (5 bases). CDR1 is SGHTA, CDR2 FQGNSA, per germline. V lost 1 base, J lost 7 bases, and 13 bases lay in between. The CDR3 consists of 15 residues. CDR3 nucleotide sequence: TGTGCCAGCAGCTTAGATCCCAGGGCGGACGGGGAGCTGTTTTTT. Translating gives CASSLDPRADGELFF. Using reference TRBV7-2 and TRBJ2-2 for the parts outside the CDR3, the full variable domain is GAGVSQSPSNKVTEKGKDVELRCDPISGHTALYWYRQSLGQGLEFLIYFQGNSAPDKSGLPSDRFSAERTGGSVSTLTIQRTQQEDSAVYLCASSLDPRADGELFFGEGSRLTVL.